These 13 T cell receptor beta chains originate from one sample sequenced in a study of vaccination and CD4 T cells after COVID-19. Once obtained from cultured CD4+ T cells, the DNA was sequenced using the Oncomine TCR Beta short-read assay. TCRdb reprocessed the PCR reads via MiXCR and lists one record per CDR3 protein. The sample contains under 25,000 distinct CDR3 sequences, roughly 50% of which appear only once. Their target antigens are unknown. This sample's treatment: approximately 10-day PBMC culture with coronavirus spike peptide pools or control peptides (ViraFEST assay). The sequencing sample was made of CD4+ T cells from blood, cultured in vitro. The receptor source for this set is a human donor who had recovered from COVID-19.

This sequence joins TRBV10-1 and TRBJ2-1; D gene unclear. The V gene's germline CDR1 is WNHNN and CDR2 SYGVQD (reference sequence). This CDR3 contains 15 residues. V shed 3 bases and J shed 4 bases, with 13 bases lying between them. This chain's CDR3 is CASSDQDRMYNEQFF. The CDR3 coding sequence is TGCGCCAGCAGTGATCAGGATCGGATGTACAATGAGCAGTTCTTC.

This clonotype has only a few counts. The chain employs TRBV20-1 and TRBJ2-7; 11 nucleotides agree with TRBD2. V shed 6 bases and J 5 bases; nucleotides not matched to a gene: 12. CDR1 is DFQATT, CDR2 SNEGSKA, per germline (reference sequence). The CDR3 contains 15 residues. CDR3 loop: CSAIRLAGLENEQYF. Here the CDR3 DNA reads TGCAGTGCAATCCGACTAGCGGGACTTGAAAACGAGCAGTACTTC.

The rearrangement uses TRBV7-6 and TRBJ1-4; D is unresolved. Trimming shortened V by 4 bases and J by 0 bases, and 9 bases separated the two germline ends. CDR3 length equals 15 residues. Looked up from germline, CDR1 is SGHVS and CDR2 is FNYEAQ. The CDR3 spells CASSSTGATNEKLFF. The CDR3 DNA reads as TGTGCCAGCAGCTCGACGGGTGCAACTAATGAAAAACTGTTTTTT.

The V call is TRBV27, the J call TRBJ1-5; maybe TRBD1 (6 bases). Germline CDR1 is MNHEY and CDR2 is SMNVEV (reference sequence). Trimming pared 4 bases from V and 4 bases from J, leaving 17 bases between. This CDR3 comprises 16 residues. Here the CDR3 DNA reads TGTGCCAGCAGTTGGTCGGCAGGAGGGGGGAATCAGCCCCAGCATTTT. Residues: CASSWSAGGGNQPQHF.

In its sample, this clonotype was seen a few times. V usage is TRBV6-2 or TRBV6-3 and J usage is TRBJ1-2; no firm D call. V dropped 0 bases and J dropped 0 bases, with 8 bases sitting between them. CDR3 length: 15 amino acids. CDR1 and CDR2 from the germline V gene are MNHEY and SVGEGT. The CDR3, as DNA: TGTGCCAGCAGTTACTCGACGCAGCCTAACTATGGCTACACCTTC. This translates into CASSYSTQPNYGYTF.

The rearrangement links TRBV5-4 to TRBJ2-5; maybe TRBD1 (5 bases). Deletions cut 2 bases from V and 1 base from J, with 9 bases between. The CDR3 extends over 14 amino acids. Germline V CDR1 and CDR2: SGHNT, YYREEE (reference sequence). The CDR3 coding sequence is TGTGCCAGCAGCTTACAAGGGGCCCAAGAGACCCAGTACTTC. Translating it yields CASSLQGAQETQYF.

This clonotype appeared a few times. CDR3 in amino acids: CASSGRGPNTGELFF. The CDR3 bases are TGTGCCAGCAGTGGGAGAGGGCCTAACACCGGGGAGCTGTTTTTT. The rearrangement uses TRBV25-1 and TRBJ2-2; tentative D call: TRBD2 (5 bases). From germline, CDR1 is MGHDK and CDR2 SYGVNS. The CDR3 spans 15 residues. Trimming stripped 4 bases from V and 2 bases from J, with 11 bases between.

The sample holds a few counts of this clonotype. This chain links TRBV7-9 with TRBJ1-3; D uncertain. Looked up from germline, CDR1 is SEHNR and CDR2 is FQNEAQ (reference sequence). V gave up 3 bases and J gave up 4 bases, with 7 bases separating them. This CDR3 comprises 13 residues. CDR3 DNA: TGTGCCAGCAGCTTCGGGGAGGGAAACACCATATATTTT. Protein: CASSFGEGNTIYF.

The rearrangement joins TRBV10-2 to TRBJ2-7, with TRBD2 as a possible D gene (5 bases). This CDR3 region has 15 residues. Between the trimmed V and J ends, which lost 6 bases and 4 bases, there was a span of 19 bases. From germline, CDR1 is WSHSY and CDR2 SAAADI. The CDR3 sequence: CASSGGPPAWYEQYF. CDR3 sequence (DNA): TGCGCCAGCAGCGGCGGGCCCCCGGCGTGGTACGAGCAGTACTTC.

V is TRBV7-9 and J is TRBJ2-2; D is possibly TRBD1 (5 bases). Trimming removed 7 bases from V and 0 bases from J, with 9 bases in between. CDR1 is SEHNR, CDR2 FQNEAQ, per germline (reference sequence). The CDR3 loop spans 14 amino acids. For the CDR3, the DNA is TGTGCCAGCAAGCCGACAGCGAACACCGGGGAGCTGTTTTTT. Amino acid sequence: CASKPTANTGELFF.

V usage is TRBV28 and J usage is TRBJ2-5; TRBD1 matches at 8 bases. The CDR3 runs 14 residues. Germline trimming cut 6 bases from V and 5 bases from J; bases unmatched to any gene: 8. Looked up from germline, CDR1 is MDHEN and CDR2 is SYDVKM. The CDR3: CASSWTGRGETQYF. The CDR3 region has the DNA TGTGCCAGCAGCTGGACAGGGCGGGGCGAGACCCAGTACTTC.

In this sample, this clonotype turned up once. The chain joins TRBV7-2 to TRBJ2-7; 7 positions agree with TRBD1. CDR1 is SGHTA, CDR2 FQGNSA, per germline. J was trimmed by 3 bases and V by 3 bases; bases with no gene match: 2. There are 13 residues in the CDR3. The CDR3 sequence: CASSFGTVYEQYF. The CDR3 coding sequence is TGTGCCAGCAGCTTCGGGACAGTCTACGAGCAGTACTTC.

This clonotype was detected a few times. This chain uses TRBV7-2 with TRBJ1-2, with D possibly TRBD1 on 5 matching bases. Per germline, CDR1 SGHTA and CDR2 FQGNSA. The CDR3 spans 13 residues. V was clipped by 8 bases and J by 7 bases, with 17 bases between them. CDR3 sequence: CASRGQPSGGYTF. The CDR3 DNA reads TGTGCCAGCCGGGGCCAGCCTTCCGGTGGCTACACCTTC.